This T cell receptor beta chain is drawn from a study of OX40 agonist ivuxolimab in advanced cancers. Only in-frame clones appear in the TCRdb table, and some are missing; sequencing was by immunoSEQ multiplex PCR. The sample lists some 60,000 clones, about 94% occurring once. With 7 bases clipped from V and 6 bases from J, the junction kept 9 bases outside the gene matches. The CDR3 totals 14 residues. Germline CDR1 MNHNS, CDR2 SASEGT. This specimen consisted of CD4+ or CD8+ T cells sorted from blood, obtained in a trial of the OX40 agonist ivuxolimab. The chain combines TRBV6-1 with TRBJ2-1; TRBD2 matches at 7 bases. This clonotype originated in an adult with an advanced solid tumor such as melanoma, head and neck, liver or kidney cancer. CDR3 sequence: CASIPTSPTNEQFF. CDR3 sequence (DNA): TGTGCCAGCATTCCGACTAGCCCAACCAATGAGCAGTTCTTC.